This T cell receptor beta chain is drawn from a study of radiotherapy plus CTLA-4 blockade in lung cancer. Trimming at V came to 5 bases and at J to 7 bases, leaving 5 bases not matched to a gene. Germline loops: CDR1 MDHEN, CDR2 SYDVKM. This CDR3 is 14 amino acids long. Data came from immunoSEQ multiplex PCR; TCRdb stores just in-frame clones and leaves some out. This table has 25,000 to 35,000 clones, roughly 80% appearing once. The V and J genes are TRBV28 and TRBJ1-4, with 9 nucleotides matching TRBD1. The sequence came from a human donor with non-small cell lung cancer who had stable disease on radiotherapy plus ipilimumab. Here the sequenced sample was peripheral blood, taken from a patient treated with radiotherapy plus ipilimumab. The chain's CDR3 is CASSRDRAGEKLFF. In DNA, the CDR3 is TGTGCCAGCAGTCGGGACAGGGCCGGTGAAAAACTGTTTTTT.